Listed below are T cell receptor beta chains from one sample, sequenced in a study of T cells in Graves' hyperthyroidism and ophthalmopathy. MiXCR, applied by TCRdb to the multiplex PCR reads, yields one record per CDR3 protein. The sample shows 500,000 to 600,000 distinct CDR3 sequences, approximately 16% of them seen only once. The sample taken for sequencing was blood. The receptors shown here come from a woman between 18 and 29 years old with Graves' hyperthyroidism. The CDR3 runs from the conserved cysteine through the conserved F or W. Fields, in order: CDR3 length, clone size, V gene, J gene, D gene, CDR3 protein, CDR3 DNA. D genes are given only for firm matches. Where a row states a size, it is once, few, many or the class of an expanded clone; other rows omit it.

14,many,TRBV6-4,TRBJ2-2,-,CASSDSTDTGELFF,TGTGCCAGCAGTGACTCGACGGACACCGGGGAGCTGTTTTTT
11,many,TRBV20-1,TRBJ2-7,TRBD2,CSASGSYEQYF,TGCAGTGCAAGCGGGAGCTACGAGCAGTACTTC
12,-,TRBV2,TRBJ2-1,-,CASRELGDEQFF,TGTGCCAGCAGGGAACTTGGCGATGAGCAGTTCTTC
12,few,TRBV29-1,TRBJ1-1,-,CSAQTMNTEAFF,TGCAGCGCACAGACAATGAACACTGAAGCTTTCTTT
14,many,TRBV2,TRBJ2-7,TRBD1,CASSSGQGDYEQYF,TGTGCCAGCAGTTCGGGACAGGGGGACTACGAGCAGTACTTC
16,few,TRBV6-2/TRBV6-3,TRBJ2-5,TRBD2,CASSYVGAGGQETQYF,TGTGCCAGCAGTTACGTAGGGGCGGGGGGCCAAGAGACCCAGTACTTC
13,many,TRBV20-1,TRBJ2-7,TRBD1,CSARTGGRHEQYF,TGCAGTGCCAGGACAGGGGGCCGCCACGAGCAGTACTTC
13,-,TRBV15,TRBJ2-3,-,CATSRDNADTQYF,TGTGCCACCAGCAGAGATAACGCAGATACGCAGTATTTT
14,-,TRBV5-5,TRBJ2-1,TRBD2,CASSFLAGDNEQLF,TGTGCCAGCAGCTTTCTAGCGGGAGACAATGAGCAGCTCTTC
15,many,TRBV3-1,TRBJ1-3,TRBD1,CASSQRQGSGNTIYF,TGTGCCAGCAGCCAACGACAGGGTTCTGGAAACACCATATATTTT
13,many,TRBV28,TRBJ1-1,-,CASSWALNTEAFF,TGTGCCAGCAGTTGGGCTTTGAACACTGAAGCTTTCTTT
16,-,TRBV28,TRBJ2-1,TRBD2,CASSPLNAGVGNEQFF,TGTGCCAGCAGTCCCTTGAATGCGGGAGTGGGCAATGAGCAGTTCTTC
14,many,TRBV3-1,TRBJ1-5,-,CASSQDRGDQPQHF,TGTGCCAGCAGCCAAGATCGAGGGGATCAGCCCCAGCATTTT
17,once,TRBV20-1,TRBJ1-3,TRBD1,CSARALLTGGSGNTIYF,TGCAGTGCTAGGGCTCTATTAACAGGGGGTTCTGGAAACACCATATATTTT
13,few,TRBV6-2/TRBV6-3,TRBJ1-1,-,CASSYSMGTEAFF,TGTGCCAGCAGTTACTCGATGGGCACTGAAGCTTTCTTT
16,few,TRBV6-5,TRBJ1-5,-,CASSYSPQALNQPQHF,TGTGCCAGCAGTTACTCGCCACAGGCTCTCAATCAGCCCCAGCATTTT
13,-,TRBV19,TRBJ2-3,-,CASSISGRHTQYF,TGTGCCAGTAGTATCTCAGGACGCCATACGCAGTATTTT
14,many,TRBV10-3,TRBJ2-1,-,CAISEGADYNEQFF,TGTGCCATCAGTGAGGGGGCCGACTACAATGAGCAGTTCTTC
16,-,TRBV15,TRBJ2-7,TRBD1,CATSRDRGQGSYEQYF,TGTGCCACCAGCAGAGATCGTGGACAGGGCTCCTACGAGCAGTACTTC
12,many,TRBV11-2,TRBJ2-1,-,CASSQRWDEQFF,TGTGCCAGCAGCCAGAGGTGGGATGAGCAGTTCTTC
14,-,TRBV19,TRBJ2-7,-,CASTSSSGAYEQYF,TGTGCCAGTACCTCCTCCTCGGGGGCGTACGAGCAGTACTTC
13,many,TRBV12-3/TRBV12-4,TRBJ1-6,TRBD1,CASSGQDNSPLHF,TGTGCCAGCAGTGGACAGGATAATTCACCCCTCCACTTT
15,many,TRBV27,TRBJ1-5,TRBD1,CASSLQGAGNQPQHF,TGTGCCAGCAGTTTACAGGGGGCGGGCAATCAGCCCCAGCATTTT
15,few,TRBV7-2,TRBJ2-1,-,CASSLDGTFYNEQFF,TGTGCCAGCAGCTTAGACGGGACGTTCTACAATGAGCAGTTCTTC
12,-,TRBV3-1,TRBJ2-3,-,CASSQEVDTQYF,TGTGCCAGCAGCCAAGAGGTAGATACGCAGTATTTT
16,few,TRBV5-1,TRBJ2-5,-,CASSLNPGQRGETQYF,TGCGCCAGCAGCTTGAACCCGGGACAGCGGGGAGAGACCCAGTACTTC
15,few,TRBV5-6,TRBJ2-5,-,CASERLGHRQETQYF,TGTGCCAGCGAACGACTGGGACACCGACAAGAGACCCAGTACTTC
14,-,TRBV6-1,TRBJ2-3,-,CASSRVFRADTQYF,TGTGCCAGCAGCAGGGTTTTTCGGGCAGATACGCAGTATTTT
15,once,TRBV13,TRBJ1-3,-,CASSLDGLPDDTIYF,TGTGCCAGCAGCTTGGATGGACTCCCCGACGACACCATATATTTT
14,few,TRBV12-3/TRBV12-4,TRBJ2-1,TRBD2,CASSYSGAYNEQFF,TGTGCCAGCAGTTATAGCGGGGCCTACAATGAGCAGTTCTTC
12,many,TRBV6-2/TRBV6-3,TRBJ2-3,-,CASRANTDTQYF,TGTGCCAGCAGAGCCAACACAGATACGCAGTATTTT
16,many,TRBV29-1,TRBJ2-3,TRBD2,CSVAGTSGAQGDTQYF,TGCAGCGTCGCCGGGACTAGCGGGGCCCAGGGAGATACGCAGTATTTT
12,many,TRBV6-1,TRBJ1-1,-,CASSWGDSEAFF,TGTGCCAGCAGTTGGGGGGATTCTGAAGCTTTCTTT
15,few,TRBV11-2,TRBJ1-5,TRBD1,CASSPGTGGLGPQHF,TGTGCCAGCAGCCCAGGGACAGGGGGCTTAGGGCCCCAGCATTTT
16,many,TRBV29-1,TRBJ2-5,TRBD2,CSVEDTLGLTKETQYF,TGCAGCGTTGAAGATACCCTGGGACTAACCAAAGAGACCCAGTACTTC
15,many,TRBV10-3,TRBJ2-5,TRBD1,CAISDPSGGGETQYF,TGTGCCATCAGTGACCCATCAGGGGGCGGTGAGACCCAGTACTTC
17,few,TRBV5-1,TRBJ2-6,-,CASSFLFQRAGANVLTF,TGCGCCAGCAGCTTTTTGTTCCAGAGGGCTGGGGCCAACGTCCTGACTTTC
12,few,TRBV12-3/TRBV12-4,TRBJ2-2,TRBD1,CASSFPGQGGVF,TGTGCCAGCAGTTTCCCCGGACAGGGTGGGGTTTTT
15,many,TRBV2,TRBJ2-3,TRBD2,CASSETGLATDTQYF,TGTGCCAGCAGTGAAACGGGACTAGCGACAGATACGCAGTATTTT
17,few,TRBV6-1,TRBJ2-3,-,CASSRDSGGVSTDTQYF,TGTGCCAGCAGCCGGGACAGCGGGGGAGTTAGCACAGATACGCAGTATTTT
16,few,TRBV24-1,TRBJ2-1,-,CATSDGTPRSYNEQFF,TGTGCCACCAGTGATGGGACTCCCCGGAGCTACAATGAGCAGTTCTTC
18,once,TRBV10-3,TRBJ2-3,TRBD2,CAISPRASGRGSADTQYF,TGTGCCATCAGCCCGAGGGCTAGCGGGAGGGGGTCGGCAGATACGCAGTATTTT
16,few,TRBV6-5,TRBJ2-6,-,CASSSYDSSGANVLTF,TGTGCCAGCAGTTCCTATGACAGCTCTGGGGCCAACGTCCTGACTTTC
15,many,TRBV28,TRBJ2-1,-,CASPPGPASYNEQFF,TGTGCCAGCCCACCAGGTCCAGCGAGCTACAATGAGCAGTTCTTC
16,-,TRBV12-5,TRBJ2-2,TRBD2,CASGLVAGANTGELFF,TGTGCTAGTGGTTTGGTAGCGGGAGCGAACACCGGGGAGCTGTTTTTT
14,many,TRBV11-3,TRBJ2-5,-,CASSLGSQYETQYF,TGTGCCAGCAGCTTAGGCAGTCAATACGAGACCCAGTACTTC
18,-,TRBV4-1,TRBJ1-6,-,CASSQEARTVSYNSPLHF,TGCGCCAGCAGCCAAGAGGCGCGGACGGTCTCCTATAATTCACCCCTCCACTTT
12,-,TRBV27,TRBJ1-1,-,CASSTGPAEAFF,TGTGCCAGCAGTACGGGTCCCGCTGAAGCTTTCTTT